This TCR beta chain was recorded in a study of T cells in localized non-small cell lung cancer (dated by TCRdb to 2020 to 2022). Describing the broader study: Comparing tumors with uninvolved tumor-adjacent lungs, the study looked at the T cell repertoires of approximately 250 patients with early-stage NSCLC. NSCLC patients had a mean age of roughly 66 years, and fewer than 150 were male and around 99 female. All 250 or so NSCLC patients in the cohort were treatment-naive and had localized lung tumors that were resected. What the authors observed across the whole study: Since the design was exploratory, TCR variables were selected using unadjusted p-values with no false-discovery rate correction. Because multi-region tumor sequencing was not done, intratumor heterogeneity could not be ruled out. Of the top 100 tumor clones, a median of roughly 53 were detected in paired uninvolved adjacent lung; around 30 were also among that lung's top 100. Higher T cell density in blood was associated with longer overall survival, whereas higher clonality in adjacent lung was associated with shorter survival. Uninvolved tumor-adjacent lung showed the highest T cell clonality, higher than tumor, which suggests more focused antigenic responses in the uninvolved tumor-adjacent lung.

The CDR3 goes from the cysteine to the phenylalanine over 12 residues. This entry keeps only the CDR3 DNA: 36 bases, framed from base 1. Deletion took 7 bases off V and 6 bases off J, with a span of 11 bases between the germline ends. CDR1 and CDR2 are drawn from the germline V gene: MNHNS, SASEGT. On this clone itself: Its antigen is unknown. No qualities accompany the bases; no much larger clone lies one base away.

At diagnosis, tumor, uninvolved tumor-adjacent lung and peripheral blood were collected and then preserved as a mix of FFPE and fresh-frozen material. Blood samples were analyzed as peripheral blood mononuclear cells for TCR repertoire profiling. The immunoSEQ Assay was used to sequence TCR beta CDR3 regions from DNA. From the authors' description of their analysis: T cell density was computed as TCR beta template counts normalized to usable DNA estimated by amplifying housekeeping genes. Richness was estimated with the preseqR package, extrapolating to 400,000 templates for PBMC samples and 120,000 templates for tissue samples. Clonality was taken to be one minus Pielou's evenness. Tissue-enriched TCRs were identified through differential abundance testing performed on productive amino-acid clonotypes, with a minimum total count of 5 and an alpha of 0.1. The Jaccard Index and the Morisita Overlap Index were used to quantify repertoire overlap between compartments. GLIPH clustered TCR beta CDR3s with public tetramer-defined viral CDR3s; viral motifs required at least three viral sequences plus V-gene enrichment. Held by TCRdb, this immuneACCESS table contains in-frame sequences only and omits some clones. Under half of the omission traces to an unresolved V gene where checked; the cause of the rest is unknown. V and J calls and clone size come straight from that table; D and trimming were deduced from the DNA. Here the sample has fewer than 60,000 clones; around 86% occur a single time. The biggest ten clones account for 20% of the sample.

This receptor chain uses TRBV6-1 and TRBJ2-3; a tentative D call is TRBD1 (5 bases match). This specimen was peripheral blood, taken before any cancer treatment. The sequence derives from a female donor aged 60 or older with stage II squamous cell lung carcinoma. The CDR3 has the sequence CASMQGPDTQYF. The DNA sequence is as follows: TGTGCCAGCATGCAGGGTCCGGATACGCAGTATTTT.